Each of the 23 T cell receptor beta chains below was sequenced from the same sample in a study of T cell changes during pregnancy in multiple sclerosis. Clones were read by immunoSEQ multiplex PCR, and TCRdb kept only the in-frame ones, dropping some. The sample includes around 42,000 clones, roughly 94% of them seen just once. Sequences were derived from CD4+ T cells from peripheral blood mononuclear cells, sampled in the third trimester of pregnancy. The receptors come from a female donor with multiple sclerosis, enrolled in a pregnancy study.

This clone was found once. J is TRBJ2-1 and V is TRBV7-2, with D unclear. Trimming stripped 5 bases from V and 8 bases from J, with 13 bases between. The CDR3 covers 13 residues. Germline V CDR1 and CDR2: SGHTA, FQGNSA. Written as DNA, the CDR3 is TGTGCCAGCAGCCCCTACCTTTCCGATGAGCAGTTCTTC. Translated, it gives CASSPYLSDEQFF. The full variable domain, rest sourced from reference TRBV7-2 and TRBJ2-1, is GAGVSQSPSNKVTEKGKDVELRCDPISGHTALYWYRQSLGQGLEFLIYFQGNSAPDKSGLPSDRFSAERTGGSVSTLTIQRTQQEDSAVYLCASSPYLSDEQFFGPGTRLTVL.

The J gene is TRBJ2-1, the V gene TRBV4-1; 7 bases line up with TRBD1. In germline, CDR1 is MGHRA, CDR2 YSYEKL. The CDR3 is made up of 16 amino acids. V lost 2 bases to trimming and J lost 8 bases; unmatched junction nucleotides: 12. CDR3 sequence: CASSQTGVFWLDEQFF. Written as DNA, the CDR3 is TGCGCCAGCAGCCAAACAGGGGTCTTCTGGTTGGATGAGCAGTTCTTC.

CDR3 region: CASRPRAGDVYNEQFF. The DNA of the CDR3 is TGTGCCAGTAGGCCGAGGGCGGGAGATGTTTACAATGAGCAGTTCTTC. The V and J genes are TRBV19 and TRBJ2-1; TRBD2 matches at 7 bases. CDR3 size: 16 residues. Per germline, CDR1 LNHDA and CDR2 SQIVND (reference sequence). The ends lost 6 bases at V and 4 bases at J; junction bases unmatched: 12.

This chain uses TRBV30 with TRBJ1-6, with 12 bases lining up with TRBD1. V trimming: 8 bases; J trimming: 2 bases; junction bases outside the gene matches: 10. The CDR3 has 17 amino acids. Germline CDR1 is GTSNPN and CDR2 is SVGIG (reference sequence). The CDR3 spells CAMDEGTGGPYNSPLHF. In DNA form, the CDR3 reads TGTGCCATGGACGAGGGGACAGGGGGCCCCTATAATTCACCCCTCCACTTT.

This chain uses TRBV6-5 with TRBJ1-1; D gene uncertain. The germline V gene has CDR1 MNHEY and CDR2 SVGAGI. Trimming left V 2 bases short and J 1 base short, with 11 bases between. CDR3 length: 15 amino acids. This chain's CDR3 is CASSYGSQRNTEAFF. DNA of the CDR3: TGTGCCAGCAGTTACGGCTCACAGAGGAACACTGAAGCTTTCTTT.

CDR3 protein: CASSPGQSNTEAFF. CDR3 nucleotide sequence: TGTGCCAGCTCACCTGGACAGTCGAACACTGAAGCTTTCTTT. The genes are TRBV18 and TRBJ1-1; a possible D gene is TRBD1 (6 bases). Germline V lookup: CDR1 KGHSH, CDR2 LQKENI. Between the trimmed V and J ends, which lost 3 bases and 1 base, there was a span of 9 bases. This CDR3 is 14 amino acids long.

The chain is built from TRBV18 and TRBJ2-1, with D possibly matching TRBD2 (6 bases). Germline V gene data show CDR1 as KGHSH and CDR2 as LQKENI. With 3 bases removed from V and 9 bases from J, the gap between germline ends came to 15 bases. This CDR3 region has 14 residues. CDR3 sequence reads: CASSPTAGLAEQFF. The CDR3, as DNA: TGTGCCAGCTCACCGACGGCGGGACTCGCTGAGCAGTTCTTC.

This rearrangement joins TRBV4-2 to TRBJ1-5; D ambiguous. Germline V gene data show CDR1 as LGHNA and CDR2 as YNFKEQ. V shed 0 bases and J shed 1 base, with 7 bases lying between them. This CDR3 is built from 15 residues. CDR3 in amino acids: CASSQDGESNQPQHF. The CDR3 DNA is TGTGCCAGCAGCCAAGACGGGGAAAGCAATCAGCCCCAGCATTTT.

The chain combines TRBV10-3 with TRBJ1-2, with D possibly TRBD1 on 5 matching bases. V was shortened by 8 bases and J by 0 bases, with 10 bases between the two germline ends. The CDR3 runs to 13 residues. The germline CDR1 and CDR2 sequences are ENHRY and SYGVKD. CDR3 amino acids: CAIHGGTNYGYTF. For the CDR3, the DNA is TGTGCCATCCATGGGGGGACTAACTATGGCTACACCTTC.

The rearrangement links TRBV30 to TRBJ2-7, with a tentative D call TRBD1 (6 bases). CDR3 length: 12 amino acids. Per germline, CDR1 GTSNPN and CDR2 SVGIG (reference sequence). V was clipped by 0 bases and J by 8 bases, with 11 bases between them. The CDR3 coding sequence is TGTGCCTGGAGTGTAAGGGGGTCGAAGCAGTACTTC. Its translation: CAWSVRGSKQYF.

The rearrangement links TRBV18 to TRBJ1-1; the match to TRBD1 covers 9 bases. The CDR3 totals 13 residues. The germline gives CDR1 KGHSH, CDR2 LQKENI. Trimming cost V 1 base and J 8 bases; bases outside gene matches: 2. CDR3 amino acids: CASSPRTGGEAFF. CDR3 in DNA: TGTGCCAGCTCACCACGCACAGGGGGCGAAGCTTTCTTT.

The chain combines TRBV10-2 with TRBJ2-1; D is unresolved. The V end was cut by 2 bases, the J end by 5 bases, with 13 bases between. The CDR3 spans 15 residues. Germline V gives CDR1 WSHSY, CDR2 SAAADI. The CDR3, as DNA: TGCGCCAGCAGTGAGGGTTTGGCACCTCACAATGAGCAGTTCTTC. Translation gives CASSEGLAPHNEQFF.

Here the CDR3 DNA reads TGCGCCAGCAGCTTGGAAGGAGGCTCTGGAAACACCATATATTTT. Translated: CASSLEGGSGNTIYF. V is TRBV5-1 and J is TRBJ1-3; D call uncertain. CDR3 length: 15 amino acids. V was shortened by 0 bases and J by 0 bases, with 7 bases between the two germline ends. Germline V CDR1 and CDR2: SGHRS, YFSETQ.

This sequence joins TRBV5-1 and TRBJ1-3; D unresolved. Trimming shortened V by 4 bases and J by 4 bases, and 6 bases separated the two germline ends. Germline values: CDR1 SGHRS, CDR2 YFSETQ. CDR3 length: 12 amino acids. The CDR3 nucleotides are TGCGCCAGCAGCGTTACAGGAAACACCATATATTTT. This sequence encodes CASSVTGNTIYF.

This CDR3 is CASSCRSRLQSRANVLTF. CDR3 nucleotide sequence: TGTGCCAGCAGTTGCAGGTCGCGTTTACAAAGTCGGGCCAACGTCCTGACTTTC. The chain recombines TRBV6-7 with TRBJ2-6; no definite D call. TRBV6-7 has ORF status, its function being uncertain. CDR3 size: 18 residues. Trimming took 4 bases from V and 5 from J, leaving 21 bases between them.

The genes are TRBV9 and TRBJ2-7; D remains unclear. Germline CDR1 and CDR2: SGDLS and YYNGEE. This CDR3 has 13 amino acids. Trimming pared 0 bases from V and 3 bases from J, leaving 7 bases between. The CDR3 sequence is CASSVVPSYEQYF. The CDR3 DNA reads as TGTGCCAGCAGCGTAGTGCCCAGCTACGAGCAGTACTTC.

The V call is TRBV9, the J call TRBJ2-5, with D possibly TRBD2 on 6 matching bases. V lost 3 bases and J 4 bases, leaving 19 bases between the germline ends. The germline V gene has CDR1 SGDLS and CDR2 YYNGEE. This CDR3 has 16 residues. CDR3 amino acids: CASSARRDSGGETQYF. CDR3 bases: TGTGCCAGCAGCGCCCGACGGGACTCCGGGGGAGAGACCCAGTACTTC.

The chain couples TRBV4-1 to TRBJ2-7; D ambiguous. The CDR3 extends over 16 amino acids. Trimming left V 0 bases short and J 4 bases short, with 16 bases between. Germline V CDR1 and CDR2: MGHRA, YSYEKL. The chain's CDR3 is CASSQDLTLLRYEQYF. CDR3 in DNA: TGCGCCAGCAGCCAAGATCTCACCCTCTTACGGTACGAGCAGTACTTC.

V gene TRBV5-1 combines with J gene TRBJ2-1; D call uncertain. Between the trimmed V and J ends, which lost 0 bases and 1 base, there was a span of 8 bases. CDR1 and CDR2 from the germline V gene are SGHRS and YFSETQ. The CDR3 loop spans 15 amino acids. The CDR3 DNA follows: TGCGCCAGCAGCTTGGACTCTACTTCCTACAATGAGCAGTTCTTC. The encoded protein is CASSLDSTSYNEQFF.

DNA for the CDR3: TGTGCCAGCAGCCAGGCGGTGCTAGCGGGGGTCACAGATACGCAGTATTTT. This codes for CASSQAVLAGVTDTQYF. This sequence joins TRBV4-2 and TRBJ2-3; 10 bases map to TRBD2. This CDR3 comprises 17 residues. Germline V gene sequence: CDR1 LGHNA, CDR2 YNFKEQ. V lost 3 bases and J lost 2; bases outside the gene matches: 8.

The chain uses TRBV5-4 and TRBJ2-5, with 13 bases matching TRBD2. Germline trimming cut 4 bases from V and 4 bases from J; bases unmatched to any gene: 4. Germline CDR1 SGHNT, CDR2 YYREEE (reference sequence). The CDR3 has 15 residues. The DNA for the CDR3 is TGTGCCAGCAGCACTAGCGGGAGGGCCGGAGAGACCCAGTACTTC. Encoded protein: CASSTSGRAGETQYF.

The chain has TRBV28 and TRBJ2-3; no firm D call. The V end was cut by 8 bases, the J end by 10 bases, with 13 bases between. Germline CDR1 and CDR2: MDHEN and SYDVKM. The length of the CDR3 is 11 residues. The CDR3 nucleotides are TGTGCCAGCTCCCGTATCCCCCCGCAGTATTTT. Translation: CASSRIPPQYF.

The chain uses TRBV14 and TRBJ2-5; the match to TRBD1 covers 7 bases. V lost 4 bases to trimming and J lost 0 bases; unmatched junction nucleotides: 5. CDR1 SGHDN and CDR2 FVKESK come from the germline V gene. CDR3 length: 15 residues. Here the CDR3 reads CASSLRQGNQETQYF. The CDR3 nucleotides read TGTGCCAGCAGCCTCAGACAGGGTAACCAAGAGACCCAGTACTTC.